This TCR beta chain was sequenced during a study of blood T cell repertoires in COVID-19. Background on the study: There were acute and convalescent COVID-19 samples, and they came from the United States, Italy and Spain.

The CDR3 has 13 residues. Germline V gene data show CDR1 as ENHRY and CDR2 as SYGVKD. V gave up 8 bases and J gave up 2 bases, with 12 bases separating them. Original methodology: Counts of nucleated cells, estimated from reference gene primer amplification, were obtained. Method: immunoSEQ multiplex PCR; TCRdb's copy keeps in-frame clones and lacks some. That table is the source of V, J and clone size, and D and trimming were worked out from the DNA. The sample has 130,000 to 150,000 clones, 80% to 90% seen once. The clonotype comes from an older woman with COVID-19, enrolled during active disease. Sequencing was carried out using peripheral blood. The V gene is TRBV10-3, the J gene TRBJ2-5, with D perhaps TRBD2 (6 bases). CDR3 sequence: CAIQLALQETQYF. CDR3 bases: TGTGCCATCCAACTAGCCCTACAAGAGACCCAGTACTTC.